The clone carrying this T cell receptor (beta chain) appeared a few times. What it binds is unknown. This entry is derived from a study of beta chain features in type 1 diabetes. General study results and limits: Moderate but significant shortening of TCRB CDR3s was recorded in all four CD4+ subsets from Type 1 diabetes patients. VDJ junctions from type 1 diabetes patients carried fewer insertions and larger deletions.

Each donor gave one heparinised blood draw averaging roughly 100 mL. Since all of the isolated RNA was reverse transcribed, expressed TCRB transcripts were what got sequenced. Assay: immunoSEQ multiplex PCR; the TCRdb copy retains only in-frame clones and omits some. The data show hundreds of thousands of clones, around 9.3% seen once. The CDR3 is 14 residues long. The germline V gene encodes CDR1 LNHNV and CDR2 YYDKDF (reference sequence). Trimming cost V 5 bases and J 12 bases, with 23 bases left between them. The sample was central memory CD4+ T cells from blood. The J gene is TRBJ2-7, the V gene TRBV15; perhaps D is TRBD1 or TRBD2 (5 bases each). This TCR came from a man aged 30 to 39 with type 1 diabetes. The CDR3 spells CATSRLEGSQSPYF. The CDR3 DNA reads TGTGCCACCAGCCGCCTAGAGGGGTCACAATCGCCGTACTTC.